This T cell receptor (beta chain) was sequenced for a study of cytomegalovirus exposure and HLA in healthy donors. This CDR3 is built from 18 residues. CDR1 MNHEY and CDR2 SMNVEV come from the germline V gene (reference sequence). Trimming took off 3 bases at V and 0 bases at J, with 15 bases between the two ends. Study-level findings and limits: Roughly even sequencing depth across donors was the assumption behind the presence/absence analyses. The sole available immune exposure information was CMV serostatus.

Concerning this clone itself: Its specificity is unknown.

It was with 60 Vbeta and 13 Jbeta primers that the PCR ran. Profiling relied on immunoSEQ multiplex PCR, and the TCRdb table lists in-frame clones only, not all of them. The table lists 110,000 to 150,000 clones, more than 75% of them singletons. Donors showed nominal health when sampled, although they likely had unrecorded immune exposures. The receptor's source is a female donor in good health and CMV-seronegative. V and J are TRBV27 and TRBJ1-6; the D is unclear. Sequencing was carried out using PBMCs. This CDR3 reads CASSLLTAGSSYNSPLHF. CDR3 coding DNA: TGTGCCAGCAGTTTGCTAACAGCGGGTAGCTCCTATAATTCACCCCTCCACTTT.